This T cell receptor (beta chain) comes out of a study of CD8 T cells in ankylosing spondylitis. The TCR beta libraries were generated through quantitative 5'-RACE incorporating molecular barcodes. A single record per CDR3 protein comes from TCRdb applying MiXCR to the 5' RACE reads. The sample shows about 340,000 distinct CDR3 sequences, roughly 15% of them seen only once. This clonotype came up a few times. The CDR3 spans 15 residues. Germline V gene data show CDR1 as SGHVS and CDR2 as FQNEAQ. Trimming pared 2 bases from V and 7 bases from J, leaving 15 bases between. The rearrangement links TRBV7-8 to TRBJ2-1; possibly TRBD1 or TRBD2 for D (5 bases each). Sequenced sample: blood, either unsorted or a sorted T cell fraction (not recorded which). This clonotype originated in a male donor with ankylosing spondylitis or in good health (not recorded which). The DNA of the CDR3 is TGTGCCAGCAGCTTACAGGGAGCAGTCAATAATGAGCAGTTCTTC. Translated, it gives CASSLQGAVNNEQFF.